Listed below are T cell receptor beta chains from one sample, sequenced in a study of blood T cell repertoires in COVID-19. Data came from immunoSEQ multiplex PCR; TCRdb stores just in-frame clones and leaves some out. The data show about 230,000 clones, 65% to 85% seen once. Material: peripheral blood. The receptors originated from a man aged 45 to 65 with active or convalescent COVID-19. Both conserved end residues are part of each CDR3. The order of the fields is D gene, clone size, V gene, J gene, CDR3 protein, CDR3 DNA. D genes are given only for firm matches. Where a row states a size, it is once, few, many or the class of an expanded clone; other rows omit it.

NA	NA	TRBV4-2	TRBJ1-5	CASSQALDQPQHF	TGTGCCAGCAGCCAAGCGTTAGATCAGCCCCAGCATTTT
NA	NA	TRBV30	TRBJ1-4	CAWSRTALTEKLFF	TGTGCCTGGAGCAGGACTGCCCTAACTGAAAAACTGTTTTTT
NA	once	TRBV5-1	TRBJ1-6	CASSLEGDSPLHF	TGCGCCAGCAGCTTGGAAGGGGATTCACCCCTCCACTTT
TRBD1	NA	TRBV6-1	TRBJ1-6	CASSEDRGRVPLHF	TGTGCCAGCAGTGAGGACAGGGGGCGGGTACCCCTCCACTTT
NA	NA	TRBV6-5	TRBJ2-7	CASCPATGTEQYF	TGTGCCAGCTGCCCCGCCACAGGAACCGAGCAGTACTTC
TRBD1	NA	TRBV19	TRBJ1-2	CASKATGKRGGYTF	TGTGCCAGTAAAGCGACAGGGAAGCGTGGTGGCTACACCTTC
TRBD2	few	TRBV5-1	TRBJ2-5	CASSPSGGSGETQYF	TGCGCCAGCAGCCCCAGCGGGGGAAGTGGAGAGACCCAGTACTTC
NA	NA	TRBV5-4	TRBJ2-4	CASSRDTTKNIQYF	TGTGCCAGCAGCCGGGACACAACCAAAAACATTCAGTACTTC
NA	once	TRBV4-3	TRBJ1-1	CASSSGGRTEAFF	TGCGCCAGCAGTTCCGGGGGGAGAACTGAAGCTTTCTTT
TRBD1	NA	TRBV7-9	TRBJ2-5	CASSPKGAGETQYF	TGTGCCAGCAGCCCCAAGGGGGCAGGGGAGACCCAGTACTTC
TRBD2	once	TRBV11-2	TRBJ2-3	CASSTALAGGTDTQYF	TGTGCCAGCAGCACCGCACTAGCGGGGGGCACAGATACGCAGTATTTT
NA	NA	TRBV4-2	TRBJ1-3	CASSQDYAGPSSGNTIYF	TGTGCCAGCAGCCAAGATTATGCAGGGCCTTCCTCTGGAAACACCATATATTTT
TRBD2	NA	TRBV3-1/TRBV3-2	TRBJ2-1	CASSQHPSGGVGEQFF	TGTGCCAGCAGCCAACATCCCAGCGGGGGGGTGGGTGAGCAGTTCTTC
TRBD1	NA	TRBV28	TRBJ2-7	CASRLQGGSYEQYF	TGTGCCAGCAGACTACAGGGGGGATCCTACGAGCAGTACTTC
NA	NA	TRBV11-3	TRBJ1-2	CASSDPSEGGLGGYTF	TGTGCCAGCAGCGATCCATCGGAGGGAGGGTTAGGCGGCTACACCTTC
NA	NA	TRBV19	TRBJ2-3	CASSIGGTGTDTQYF	TGTGCCAGTAGTATAGGGGGAACGGGGACAGATACGCAGTATTTT
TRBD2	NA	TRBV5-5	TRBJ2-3	CASSLGTSGGATDTQYF	TGTGCCAGCAGCTTGGGAACTAGCGGGGGGGCCACAGATACGCAGTATTTT
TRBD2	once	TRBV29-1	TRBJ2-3	CSGALAGHTDTQYF	TGCAGCGGTGCACTAGCGGGTCACACAGATACGCAGTATTTT
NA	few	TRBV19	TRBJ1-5	CASSIWGVVNQPQHF	TGTGCCAGTAGTATCTGGGGGGTGGTCAATCAGCCCCAGCATTTT
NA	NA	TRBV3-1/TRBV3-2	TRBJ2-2	CASSPRSGTGELFF	TGTGCCAGCAGCCCGCGTAGCGGCACCGGGGAGCTGTTTTTT
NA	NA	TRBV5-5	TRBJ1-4	CASSSGQNEKLFF	TGTGCCAGCAGCTCCGGACAGAATGAAAAACTGTTTTTT
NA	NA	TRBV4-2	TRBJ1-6	CASSQGRDGDSPLHF	TGTGCCAGCAGCCAAGGGCGGGATGGGGATTCACCCCTCCACTTT
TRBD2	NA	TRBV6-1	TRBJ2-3	CASSALPGTSGTDTQYF	TGTGCCAGCAGTGCCCTTCCCGGGACTAGCGGTACAGATACGCAGTATTTT
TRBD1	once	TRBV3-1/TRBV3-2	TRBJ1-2	CASSRRQGESVWGYTF	TGTGCCAGCAGTCGTAGACAGGGAGAGTCCGTATGGGGCTACACCTTC
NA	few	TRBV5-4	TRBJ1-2	CASSREGPGHGYTF	TGTGCCAGCAGCCGAGAGGGTCCTGGGCATGGCTACACCTTC
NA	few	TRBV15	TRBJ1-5	CATSRDPARINQPQHF	TGTGCCACCAGCAGAGATCCGGCCAGGATCAATCAGCCCCAGCATTTT
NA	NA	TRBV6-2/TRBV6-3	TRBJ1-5	CASSYSGGSQPQHF	TGTGCCAGCAGTTACAGCGGGGGTAGTCAGCCCCAGCATTTT
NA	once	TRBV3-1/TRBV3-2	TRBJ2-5	CASSPVGPGETQYF	TGTGCCAGCAGCCCAGTTGGGCCAGGGGAGACCCAGTACTTC
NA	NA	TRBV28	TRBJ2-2	CASKQGRAGELFF	TGTGCCAGCAAGCAGGGGCGTGCCGGGGAGCTGTTTTTT
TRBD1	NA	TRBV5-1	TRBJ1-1	CASSSAGQVAVGAFF	TGCGCCAGCAGCTCTGCGGGACAGGTAGCCGTTGGAGCTTTCTTT
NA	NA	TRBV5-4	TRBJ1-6	CASSGGGPLHF	TGTGCCAGCAGCGGGGGGGGACCCCTCCACTTT
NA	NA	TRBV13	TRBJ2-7	CASSLDRVKNEQYF	TGTGCCAGCAGCTTAGACAGGGTTAAGAACGAGCAGTACTTC
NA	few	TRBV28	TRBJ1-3	CASSPPTGFNTIYF	TGTGCCAGCAGTCCCCCCACAGGGTTTAACACCATATATTTT
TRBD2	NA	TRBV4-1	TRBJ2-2	CASSLPLSGGGGELFF	TGCGCCAGCAGCCTGCCCCTAAGCGGGGGTGGCGGGGAGCTGTTTTTT
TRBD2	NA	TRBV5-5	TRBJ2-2	CASSRTVTSGGNTGELFF	TGTGCCAGCAGCCGTACCGTAACTAGCGGGGGAAACACCGGGGAGCTGTTTTTT
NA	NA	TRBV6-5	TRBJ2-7	CASRTPTGGAYEQYF	TGTGCCAGCAGAACCCCTACTGGTGGAGCCTACGAGCAGTACTTC
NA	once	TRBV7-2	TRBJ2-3	CASSFDYTDTQYF	TGTGCCAGCAGCTTCGACTACACAGATACGCAGTATTTT
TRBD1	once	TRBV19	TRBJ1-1	CASSIDGPNRGRRTEAFF	TGTGCCAGTAGTATAGATGGTCCCAACAGGGGGCGCCGGACTGAAGCTTTCTTT